Sequencing of this T cell receptor (beta chain) was carried out in a study of regulatory T cells in long-lasting Graves disease. Study in general: Over 5 years of antithyroid drugs plus positive TSH receptor antibodies defined persistent Graves' disease.

The study's findings and limits: Tissue studied was limited to peripheral blood, excluding thyroid tissue. Segments TRBV28, TRBJ1-2 and TRBJ2-5 showed preferential usage in persistent disease.

Time point described: persistent/refractory GD, antithyroid drugs over 5 years with positive TRAb. Researchers made the TCR library from RNA that was extracted from PBMCs. Libraries of TCR beta came from iRepertoire HTBI primers plus Arm-PCR of CDR3 regions. TCRdb independently ran MiXCR on the multiplex PCR reads; one entry per CDR3 protein. The table lists 310,000 or so distinct CDR3 sequences, less than 20% of them singletons. Germline V gene data show CDR1 as LGHNA and CDR2 as YSLEER. The V gene lost 0 bases and the J gene lost 4 bases, with 9 bases spanning the gap. This CDR3 spans 15 amino acids. As for this clonotype: What it recognizes is unknown.

This receptor was obtained from a female donor with Graves disease. The sample was peripheral blood mononuclear cells (PBMCs), taken when the disease was refractory, from a patient treated with antithyroid drugs. This chain uses TRBV4-3 with TRBJ2-2; tentatively, D is TRBD1 (6 bases). CDR3 region: CASSQDAGVTGELFF. DNA for the CDR3: TGCGCCAGCAGCCAAGATGCAGGGGTCACCGGGGAGCTGTTTTTT.